Listed below are T cell receptor beta chains from one sample, sequenced in a study of cytomegalovirus exposure and HLA in healthy donors. The method was immunoSEQ multiplex PCR; TCRdb's version includes in-frame clones alone and lacks a portion of them. Here the sample spans about 73,000 clones, roughly 96% being singletons. Sequenced material: PBMCs. The receptors derive from a man younger than 35 in good health and CMV-seronegative. Each CDR3 is given with its conserved first and last residue. The D gene is left open where the match is weak. For some rows the clone size is stated as once, few or many, or as a class when expanded; others skip it.

CDR3aa | CDR3nt | v_gene | abundance | j_gene | d_gene
CASSLGGTLNTEAFF | TGTGCCAGCAGCTTAGGTGGGACACTGAACACTGAAGCTTTCTTT | TRBV7-9 | once | TRBJ1-1 | .
CASSFSAGITDTQYF | TGTGCCAGCAGTTTTTCCGCGGGGATCACAGATACGCAGTATTTT | TRBV27 | . | TRBJ2-3 | .
CASSRLRQGGGEDTQYF | TGTGCCAGCAGCCGACTCCGACAGGGGGGAGGTGAAGATACGCAGTATTTT | TRBV5-8 | . | TRBJ2-3 | TRBD1
CASSYLTGARNTEAFF | TGTGCCAGCAGTTACCTGACAGGAGCAAGGAACACTGAAGCTTTCTTT | TRBV27 | . | TRBJ1-1 | .
CASSSFGLGEAFF | TGTGCCAGCAGTTCTTTTGGTCTCGGTGAAGCTTTCTTT | TRBV27 | . | TRBJ1-1 | .
CASSLAQGAARGEQFF | TGTGCCAGCAGCTTAGCCCAGGGGGCAGCGCGCGGTGAGCAGTTCTTC | TRBV11-2 | . | TRBJ2-1 | TRBD1
CASTPGTGDYEQYF | TGTGCCAGCACCCCCGGGACGGGAGACTACGAGCAGTACTTC | TRBV28 | . | TRBJ2-7 | .
CASSPSTDTQYF | TGTGCCAGCAGCCCGTCCACAGATACGCAGTATTTT | TRBV11-2 | once | TRBJ2-3 | .
CATSRVGGTEAFF | TGTGCCACCAGCAGAGTTGGCGGCACTGAAGCTTTCTTT | TRBV15 | once | TRBJ1-1 | .
CASSTVPRQGDTQYF | TGTGCCAGCAGTACCGTACCCCGCCAGGGCGATACGCAGTATTTT | TRBV6-1 | . | TRBJ2-3 | .
CASRQGTIFTEAFF | TGTGCCAGCAGACAGGGAACGATATTCACTGAAGCTTTCTTT | TRBV6-6 | . | TRBJ1-1 | .
CASSNPRVGDTQYF | TGTGCCAGCAGCAACCCCAGGGTGGGCGATACGCAGTATTTT | TRBV5-6 | . | TRBJ2-3 | .
CASSQGAGISGEAQHF | TGCGCCAGCAGCCAGGGTGCAGGTATCTCGGGGGAGGCCCAGCATTTT | TRBV4-1 | . | TRBJ1-5 | .
CASSRGEGSYNEQFF | TGTGCCAGCAGCAGAGGAGAGGGCTCCTACAATGAGCAGTTCTTC | TRBV5-6 | . | TRBJ2-1 | .
CASSTGDTGELFF | TGTGCCAGCAGTACAGGGGACACCGGGGAGCTGTTTTTT | TRBV27 | . | TRBJ2-2 | TRBD1
CASSGQGFGEQYF | TGTGCCAGTAGTGGACAGGGATTCGGGGAGCAGTACTTC | TRBV19 | . | TRBJ2-7 | TRBD1
CASSELSGSGNTIYF | TGTGCCAGCAGTGAATTATCCGGCTCTGGAAACACCATATATTTT | TRBV25-1 | . | TRBJ1-3 | .
CASSQTGVGTDTQYF | TGTGCCAGTAGTCAGACAGGGGTTGGCACAGATACGCAGTATTTT | TRBV19 | . | TRBJ2-3 | TRBD1
CASSFPGTDYNEQFF | TGTGCCAGCAGCTTTCCCGGGACTGACTACAATGAGCAGTTCTTC | TRBV7-6 | . | TRBJ2-1 | .
CAWESGVKTGELFF | TGTGCCTGGGAATCCGGGGTAAAGACCGGGGAGCTGTTTTTT | TRBV30 | . | TRBJ2-2 | .
CASSSGFGGLTDTQYF | TGTGCCAGCAGCTCCGGATTCGGGGGGCTCACAGATACGCAGTATTTT | TRBV11-3 | . | TRBJ2-3 | .
CASTLDTGNTIYF | TGTGCCAGCACCCTTGACACTGGAAACACCATATATTTT | TRBV6-6 | . | TRBJ1-3 | .
CASREPGLYGYTF | TGTGCCAGCAGGGAACCGGGACTATATGGCTACACCTTC | TRBV6-5 | once | TRBJ1-2 | .
CASQAGYQETQYF | TGTGCCAGCCAAGCCGGGTACCAAGAGACCCAGTACTTC | TRBV2 | . | TRBJ2-5 | .
CASSLGPGTGNTGELFF | TGTGCCAGCAGCTTAGGGCCTGGGACAGGGAACACCGGGGAGCTGTTTTTT | TRBV7-9 | . | TRBJ2-2 | TRBD1
CASSSEDSQETQYF | TGTGCCAGCAGCTCAGAGGACAGCCAAGAGACCCAGTACTTC | TRBV9 | . | TRBJ2-5 | .
CASSLGANQPQHF | TGTGCCAGTAGCCTGGGGGCTAATCAGCCCCAGCATTTT | TRBV19 | . | TRBJ1-5 | .
CASSPGGTATDTQYF | TGTGCCAGCAGCCCAGGAGGGACAGCCACAGATACGCAGTATTTT | TRBV5-4 | . | TRBJ2-3 | .
CASSQDGTDYGYTF | TGTGCCAGCAGCCAAGATGGGACAGACTATGGCTACACCTTC | TRBV4-2 | . | TRBJ1-2 | TRBD1
CASSQDRDRAQHF | TGCGCCAGCAGCCAAGATAGGGACAGGGCCCAGCATTTT | TRBV4-3 | . | TRBJ1-5 | TRBD1
CASSLVESNQPQHF | TGTGCCAGCAGCTTAGTAGAGAGCAATCAGCCCCAGCATTTT | TRBV7-9 | . | TRBJ1-5 | .
CASSGIRDSEAFF | TGTGCCAGCAGCGGAATCCGGGACAGTGAAGCTTTCTTT | TRBV9 | . | TRBJ1-1 | TRBD1
CASSPAGGNIQYF | TGTGCCAGCAGCCCGGCAGGGGGGAACATTCAGTACTTC | TRBV14 | . | TRBJ2-4 | .
CAWSPTSGGIYTDTQYF | TGTGCCTGGAGTCCGACTAGCGGGGGGATCTACACAGATACGCAGTATTTT | TRBV30 | . | TRBJ2-3 | TRBD2
CASSFPPGILWGTDTQYF | TGTGCCAGCAGTTTTCCTCCAGGGATTTTATGGGGTACAGATACGCAGTATTTT | TRBV28 | . | TRBJ2-3 | .
CASSLARISGRGHGAEAFF | TGTGCCAGCAGCTTAGCGAGAATTTCCGGCAGGGGGCACGGGGCTGAAGCTTTCTTT | TRBV7-2 | . | TRBJ1-1 | TRBD1
CASSFSGWTEQYF | TGTGCCAGCAGTTTTTCAGGGTGGACCGAGCAGTACTTC | TRBV28 | . | TRBJ2-7 | .
CASSLILGDHGYTF | TGTGCCAGCAGTTTAATTCTAGGAGATCATGGCTACACCTTC | TRBV28 | . | TRBJ1-2 | .
CASSPGVGRVGYEQYF | TGTGCCAGCAGCCCTGGGGTAGGCAGGGTAGGGTACGAGCAGTACTTC | TRBV13 | . | TRBJ2-7 | .
CASSRDSNSGNTIYF | TGCGCCAGCAGTCGGGACAGCAACTCTGGAAACACCATATATTTT | TRBV5-1 | . | TRBJ1-3 | TRBD1
CASSSVSPGQGALNTEAFF | TGTGCCAGCAGTTCAGTTAGCCCGGGACAGGGGGCTTTGAACACTGAAGCTTTCTTT | TRBV27 | . | TRBJ1-1 | TRBD1
CASRTDLYGYTF | TGTGCCAGTAGGACAGACCTCTATGGCTACACCTTC | TRBV19 | . | TRBJ1-2 | .
CAWSEGVGYGYTF | TGTGCCTGGAGCGAAGGGGTGGGGTATGGCTACACCTTC | TRBV30 | . | TRBJ1-2 | .
CASSSTPTGLNTEAFF | TGCGCCAGCAGCTCTACTCCGACCGGGTTGAACACTGAAGCTTTCTTT | TRBV5-1 | . | TRBJ1-1 | .
CASSPLTGEYIDEQYF | TGTGCCAGCAGCCCTTTGACGGGGGAATACATCGACGAGCAGTACTTC | TRBV14 | few | TRBJ2-7 | .
CASSLTGQLEAFF | TGTGCCAGCAGCCTTACCGGACAGCTTGAAGCTTTCTTT | TRBV6-5 | . | TRBJ1-1 | .
CASSPPTGQNDYGYTF | TGTGCCAGCTCACCACCCACTGGACAGAATGACTATGGCTACACCTTC | TRBV18 | . | TRBJ1-2 | .
CASSVLNEKLFF | TGTGCCAGCAGTGTCCTAAATGAAAAACTGTTTTTT | TRBV6-1 | . | TRBJ1-4 | .
CASKQGEGEQFF | TGTGCCAGCAAACAGGGGGAGGGGGAGCAGTTCTTC | TRBV6-4 | . | TRBJ2-1 | .
CASSLNPERGGYGYTF | TGTGCCAGCAGCTTGAATCCCGAGAGGGGGGGCTATGGCTACACCTTC | TRBV5-5 | . | TRBJ1-2 | .
CASRGWGGAGGANVLTF | TGTGCCAGCAGGGGGTGGGGGGGCGCAGGTGGGGCCAACGTCCTGACTTTC | TRBV5-4 | . | TRBJ2-6 | .
CAWTGVATEAFF | TGTGCCTGGACAGGGGTCGCCACTGAAGCTTTCTTT | TRBV30 | . | TRBJ1-1 | .
CSVEVVENYGYTF | TGCAGCGTTGAAGTGGTAGAAAACTATGGCTACACCTTC | TRBV29-1 | . | TRBJ1-2 | .
CASSPEPVVPYEQYF | TGTGCCAGCTCCCCGGAGCCGGTTGTCCCCTACGAGCAGTACTTC | TRBV18 | . | TRBJ2-7 | .
CASSLDRDEQYF | TGTGCCAGCAGCTTAGACAGGGACGAGCAGTACTTC | TRBV7-8 | . | TRBJ2-7 | .